This T cell receptor (beta chain) was recovered during a study of CD8+CD57+ T cells in acquired aplastic anemia. V gave up 8 bases and J gave up 4 bases; unmatched junction bases: 5. This CDR3 has 13 residues. Per germline, CDR1 MNHNS and CDR2 SASEGT. CD8+CD57+ cell expansion, shown by flow cytometry, had occurred in the patients selected for sequencing. This clonotype was counted ten times or more. Profiling of TCR beta VDJ combinations and CDR3 sequences used genomic DNA as template. One entry per CDR3 protein results from TCRdb running MiXCR on the reads. The profile shows 300,000 or so distinct CDR3 sequences, 45% to 65% of them singletons.

The sequencing sample was made of sorted CD4+, CD8+, or CD8+CD57+ T cells (not recorded which) from PBMCs. The chain recombines TRBV6-1 with TRBJ1-1, with 9 bases aligning to TRBD1. The TCR originated in a human donor with aplastic anemia. CDR3 in DNA: TGTGCCAGCCGCCGGGACAGGGTCACTGAAGCTTTCTTT. Translation: CASRRDRVTEAFF.